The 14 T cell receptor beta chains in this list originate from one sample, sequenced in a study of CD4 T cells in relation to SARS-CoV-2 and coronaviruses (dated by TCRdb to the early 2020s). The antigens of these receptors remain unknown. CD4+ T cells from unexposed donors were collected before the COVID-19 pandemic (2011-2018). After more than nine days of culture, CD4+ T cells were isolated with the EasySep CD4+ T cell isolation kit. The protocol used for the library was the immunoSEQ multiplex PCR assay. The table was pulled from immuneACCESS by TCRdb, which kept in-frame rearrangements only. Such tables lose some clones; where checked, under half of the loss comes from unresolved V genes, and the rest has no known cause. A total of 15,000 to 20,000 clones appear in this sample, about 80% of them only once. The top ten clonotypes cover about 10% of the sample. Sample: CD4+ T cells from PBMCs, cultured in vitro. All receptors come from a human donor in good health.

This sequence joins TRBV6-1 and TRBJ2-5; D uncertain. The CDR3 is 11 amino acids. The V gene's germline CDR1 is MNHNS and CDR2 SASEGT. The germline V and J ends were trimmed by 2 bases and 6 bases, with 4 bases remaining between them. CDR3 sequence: CASSEWKTQYF. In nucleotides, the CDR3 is TGTGCCAGCAGTGAATGGAAGACCCAGTACTTC.

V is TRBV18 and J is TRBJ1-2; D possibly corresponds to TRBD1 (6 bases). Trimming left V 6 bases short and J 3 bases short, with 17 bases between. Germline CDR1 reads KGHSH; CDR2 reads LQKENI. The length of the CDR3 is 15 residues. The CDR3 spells CASSPNRESDYGYTF. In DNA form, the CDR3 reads TGTGCCAGCTCGCCGAACAGGGAGTCGGACTATGGCTACACCTTC. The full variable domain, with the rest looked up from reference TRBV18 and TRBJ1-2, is NAGVMQNPRHLVRRRGQEARLRCSPMKGHSHVYWYRQLPEEGLKFMVYLQKENIIDESGMPKERFSAEFPKEGPSILRIQQVVRGDSAAYFCASSPNRESDYGYTFGSGTRLTVV.

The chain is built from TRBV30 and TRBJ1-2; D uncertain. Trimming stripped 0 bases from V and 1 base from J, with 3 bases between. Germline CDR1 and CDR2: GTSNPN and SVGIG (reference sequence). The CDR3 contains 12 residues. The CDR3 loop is CAWSVLNYGYTF. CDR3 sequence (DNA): TGTGCCTGGAGTGTACTTAACTATGGCTACACCTTC. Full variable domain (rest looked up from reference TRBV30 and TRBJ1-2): SQTIHQWPATLVQPVGSPLSLECTVEGTSNPNLYWYRQAAGRGLQLLFYSVGIGQISSEVPQNLSASRPQDRQFILSSKKLLLSDSGFYLCAWSVLNYGYTFGSGTRLTVV.

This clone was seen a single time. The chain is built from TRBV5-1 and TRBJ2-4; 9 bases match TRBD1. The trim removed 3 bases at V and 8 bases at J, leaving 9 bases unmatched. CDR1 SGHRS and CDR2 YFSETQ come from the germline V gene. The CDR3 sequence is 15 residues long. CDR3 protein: CASSWQGQGRDIQYF. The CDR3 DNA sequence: TGCGCCAGCAGCTGGCAGGGACAGGGTAGGGACATTCAGTACTTC.

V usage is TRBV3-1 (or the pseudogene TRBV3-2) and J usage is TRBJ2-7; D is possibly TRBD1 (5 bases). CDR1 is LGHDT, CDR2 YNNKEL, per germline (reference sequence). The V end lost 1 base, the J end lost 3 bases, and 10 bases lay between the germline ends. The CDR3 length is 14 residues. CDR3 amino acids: CASSQVQGHYEQYF. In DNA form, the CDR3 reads TGTGCCAGCAGCCAAGTCCAGGGCCACTACGAGCAGTACTTC.

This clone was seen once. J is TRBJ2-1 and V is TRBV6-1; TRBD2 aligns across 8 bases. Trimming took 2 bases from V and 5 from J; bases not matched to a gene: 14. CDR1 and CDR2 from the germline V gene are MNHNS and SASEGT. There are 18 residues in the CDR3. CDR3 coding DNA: TGTGCCAGCAGTGAAAGGGGACTAGATGGACCGAAACACAATGAGCAGTTCTTC. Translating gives CASSERGLDGPKHNEQFF.

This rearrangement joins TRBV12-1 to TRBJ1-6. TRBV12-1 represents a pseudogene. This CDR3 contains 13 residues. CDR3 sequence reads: CASSFISPGTLHF. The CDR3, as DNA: TGTGCCAGCAGCTTCATAAGTCCCGGGACCCTCCACTTT.

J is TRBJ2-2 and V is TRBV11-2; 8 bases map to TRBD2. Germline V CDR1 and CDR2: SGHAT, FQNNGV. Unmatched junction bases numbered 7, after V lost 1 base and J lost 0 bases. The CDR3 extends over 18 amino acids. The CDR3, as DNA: TGTGCCAGCAGCTTAGCTGGTAGCGGGGCAGCGAACACCGGGGAGCTGTTTTTT. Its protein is CASSLAGSGAANTGELFF.

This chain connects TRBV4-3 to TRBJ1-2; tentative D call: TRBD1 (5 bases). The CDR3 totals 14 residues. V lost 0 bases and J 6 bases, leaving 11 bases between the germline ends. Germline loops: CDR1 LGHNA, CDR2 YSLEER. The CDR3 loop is CASSQDEGMDGYTF. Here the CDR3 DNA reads TGCGCCAGCAGCCAAGACGAGGGGATGGATGGCTACACCTTC.

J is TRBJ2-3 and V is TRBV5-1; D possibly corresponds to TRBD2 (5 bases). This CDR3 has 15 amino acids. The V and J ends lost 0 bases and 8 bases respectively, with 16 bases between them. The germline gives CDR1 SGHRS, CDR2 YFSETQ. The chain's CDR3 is CASSLVGPPRGTQYF. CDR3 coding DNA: TGCGCCAGCAGCTTGGTTGGACCCCCACGGGGTACGCAGTATTTT.

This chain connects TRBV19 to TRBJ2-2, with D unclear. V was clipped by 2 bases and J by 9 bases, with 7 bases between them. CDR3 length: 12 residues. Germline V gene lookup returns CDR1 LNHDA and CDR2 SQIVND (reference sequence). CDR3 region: CASSIRRRELFF. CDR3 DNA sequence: TGTGCCAGTAGTATACGCAGGCGGGAGCTGTTTTTT.

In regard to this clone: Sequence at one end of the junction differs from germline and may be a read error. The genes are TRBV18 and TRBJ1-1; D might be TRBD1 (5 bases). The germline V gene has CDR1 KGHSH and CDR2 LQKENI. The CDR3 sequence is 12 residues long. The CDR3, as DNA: TGTGCCAGCTCCCAACCGGACACTCAAGCTTTCTTT. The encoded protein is CASSQPDTQAFF. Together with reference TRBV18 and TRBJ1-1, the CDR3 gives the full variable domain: NAGVMQNPRHLVRRRGQEARLRCSPMKGHSHVYWYRQLPEEGLKFMVYLQKENIIDESGMPKERFSAEFPKEGPSILRIQQVVRGDSAAYFCASSQPDTQAFFGQGTRLTVV.

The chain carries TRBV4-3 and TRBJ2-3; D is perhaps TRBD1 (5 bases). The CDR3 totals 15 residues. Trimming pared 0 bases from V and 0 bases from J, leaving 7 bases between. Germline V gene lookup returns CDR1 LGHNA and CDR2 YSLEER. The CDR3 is CASSQERQSTDTQYF. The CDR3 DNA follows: TGCGCCAGCAGCCAAGAGCGACAGAGCACAGATACGCAGTATTTT.

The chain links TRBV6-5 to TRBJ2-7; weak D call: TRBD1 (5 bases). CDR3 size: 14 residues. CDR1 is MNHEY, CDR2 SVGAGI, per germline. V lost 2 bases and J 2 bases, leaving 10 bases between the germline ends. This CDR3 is CASSYQGYPYEQYF. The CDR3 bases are TGTGCCAGCAGTTACCAGGGTTACCCCTACGAGCAGTACTTC.